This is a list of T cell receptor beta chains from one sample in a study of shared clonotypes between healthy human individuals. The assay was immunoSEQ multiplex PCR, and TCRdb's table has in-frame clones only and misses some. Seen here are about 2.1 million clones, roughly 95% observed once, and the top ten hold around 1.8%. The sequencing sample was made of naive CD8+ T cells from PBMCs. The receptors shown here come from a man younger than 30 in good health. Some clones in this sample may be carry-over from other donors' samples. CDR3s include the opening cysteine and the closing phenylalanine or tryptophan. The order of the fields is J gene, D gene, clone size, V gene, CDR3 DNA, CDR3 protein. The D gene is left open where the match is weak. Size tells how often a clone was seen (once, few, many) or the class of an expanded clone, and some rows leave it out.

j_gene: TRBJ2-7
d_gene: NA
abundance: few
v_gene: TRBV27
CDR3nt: TGTGCCAGCAGTCTGGGGGCCTCCTACGAGCAGTACTTC
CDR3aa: CASSLGASYEQYF

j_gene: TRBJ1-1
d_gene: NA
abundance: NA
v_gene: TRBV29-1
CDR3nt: TGCAGCGTCGTGGAAACTGAAGCTTTCTTT
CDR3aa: CSVVETEAFF

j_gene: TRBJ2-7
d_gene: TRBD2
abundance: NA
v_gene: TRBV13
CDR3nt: TGTGCCAGCAGCTTGTTAAGGGGAGGGTACGAGCAGTACTTC
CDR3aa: CASSLLRGGYEQYF

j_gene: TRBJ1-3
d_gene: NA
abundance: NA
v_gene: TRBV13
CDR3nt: TGTGCCAGCAGCTTTCAGGACCCAAGCAACACCATATATTTT
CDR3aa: CASSFQDPSNTIYF

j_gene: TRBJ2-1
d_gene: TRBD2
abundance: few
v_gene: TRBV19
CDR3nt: TGTGCCAGTAGTTCTAGCGGGAGCCGCGATGAGCAGTTCTTC
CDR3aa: CASSSSGSRDEQFF

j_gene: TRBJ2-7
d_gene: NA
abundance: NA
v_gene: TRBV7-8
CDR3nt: TGTGCCAGCAGCGAGGACCGAGTCGAGCAGTACTTC
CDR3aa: CASSEDRVEQYF

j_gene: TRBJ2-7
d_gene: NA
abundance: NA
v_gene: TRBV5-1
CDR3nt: TGCGCCAGCAGCGCGGGACAGAGAAGCTCCTACGAGCAGTACTTC
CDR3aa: CASSAGQRSSYEQYF

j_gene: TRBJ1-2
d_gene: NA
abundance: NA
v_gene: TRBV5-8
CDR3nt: TGTGCCAGCAGCCCCCGAGGGGGGCAGGGACTAATTTATGGCTACACCTTC
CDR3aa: CASSPRGGQGLIYGYTF

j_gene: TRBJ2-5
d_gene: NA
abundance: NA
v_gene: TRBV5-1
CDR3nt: TGCGCCAGCAGCTCCGAGGGCGGGATGGTAGAGACCCAGTACTTC
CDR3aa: CASSSEGGMVETQYF

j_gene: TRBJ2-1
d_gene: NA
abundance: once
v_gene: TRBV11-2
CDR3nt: TGTGCCAGCAGCTTAGATCCCCCGGGAGCCCCCTACAATGAGCAGTTCTTC
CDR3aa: CASSLDPPGAPYNEQFF

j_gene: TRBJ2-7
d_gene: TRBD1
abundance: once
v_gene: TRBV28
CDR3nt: TGTGCCAGCAGCTCGACAGGGGTCGAGCAGTACTTC
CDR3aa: CASSSTGVEQYF

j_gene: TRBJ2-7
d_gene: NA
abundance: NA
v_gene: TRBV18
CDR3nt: TGTGCCAGCTCGCCAGAGAATCGCCCCTACGAGCAGTACTTC
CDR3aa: CASSPENRPYEQYF

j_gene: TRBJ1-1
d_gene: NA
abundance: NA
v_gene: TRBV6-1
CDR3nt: TGTGCCAGCAGGGGGGGTATCACTGAAGCTTTCTTT
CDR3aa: CASRGGITEAFF

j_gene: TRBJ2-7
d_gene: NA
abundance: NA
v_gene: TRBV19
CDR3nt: TGTGCCAGTAGTAAGGGGGGAGTAAATGGGGCCTACGAGCAGTACTTC
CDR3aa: CASSKGGVNGAYEQYF